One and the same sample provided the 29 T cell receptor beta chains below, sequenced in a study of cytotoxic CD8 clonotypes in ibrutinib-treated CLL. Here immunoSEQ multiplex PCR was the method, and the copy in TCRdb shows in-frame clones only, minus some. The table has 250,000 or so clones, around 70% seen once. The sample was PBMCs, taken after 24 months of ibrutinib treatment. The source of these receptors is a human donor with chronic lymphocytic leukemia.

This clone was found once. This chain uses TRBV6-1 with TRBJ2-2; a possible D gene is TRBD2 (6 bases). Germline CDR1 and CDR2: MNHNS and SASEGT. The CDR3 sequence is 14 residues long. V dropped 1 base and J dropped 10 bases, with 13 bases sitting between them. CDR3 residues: CASSEGTNLEELFF. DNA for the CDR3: TGTGCCAGCAGTGAAGGGACTAATCTCGAGGAGCTGTTTTTT.

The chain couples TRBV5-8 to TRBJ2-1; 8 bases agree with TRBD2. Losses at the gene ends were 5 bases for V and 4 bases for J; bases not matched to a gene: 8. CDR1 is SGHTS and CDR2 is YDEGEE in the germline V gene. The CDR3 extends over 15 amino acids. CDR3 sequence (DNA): TGTGCCAGCAGTTCGAGCGGGAGAGGGTACAATGAGCAGTTCTTC. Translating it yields CASSSSGRGYNEQFF.

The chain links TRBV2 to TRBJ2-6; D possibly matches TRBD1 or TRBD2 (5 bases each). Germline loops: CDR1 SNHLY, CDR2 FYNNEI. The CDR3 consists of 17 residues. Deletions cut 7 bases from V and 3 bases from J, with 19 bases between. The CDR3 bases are TGTGCCAGCACACTGAGGGGCGTAGTTGGTGGGGCCAACGTCCTGACTTTC. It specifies CASTLRGVVGGANVLTF.

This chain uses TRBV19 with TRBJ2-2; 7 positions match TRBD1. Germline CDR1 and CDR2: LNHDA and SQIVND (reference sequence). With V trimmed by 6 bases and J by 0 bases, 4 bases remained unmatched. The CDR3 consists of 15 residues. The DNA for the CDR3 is TGTGCCAGTAGGCGGCAGGGGGCGAACACCGGGGAGCTGTTTTTT. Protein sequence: CASRRQGANTGELFF.

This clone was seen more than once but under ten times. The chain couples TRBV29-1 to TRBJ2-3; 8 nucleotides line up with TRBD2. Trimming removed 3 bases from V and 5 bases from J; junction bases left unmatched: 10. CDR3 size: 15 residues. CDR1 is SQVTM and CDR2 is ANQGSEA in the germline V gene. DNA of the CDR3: TGCAGCGTTGAGAGAACTAGCGGTAGCTTAGATACGCAGTATTTT. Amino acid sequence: CSVERTSGSLDTQYF.

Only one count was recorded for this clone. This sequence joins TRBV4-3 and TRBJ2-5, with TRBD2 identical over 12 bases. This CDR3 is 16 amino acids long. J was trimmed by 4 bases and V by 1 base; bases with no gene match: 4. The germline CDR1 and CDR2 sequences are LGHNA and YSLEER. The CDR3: CASSQGLAGVAETQYF. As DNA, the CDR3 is TGCGCCAGCAGCCAAGGACTAGCGGGAGTGGCAGAGACCCAGTACTTC.

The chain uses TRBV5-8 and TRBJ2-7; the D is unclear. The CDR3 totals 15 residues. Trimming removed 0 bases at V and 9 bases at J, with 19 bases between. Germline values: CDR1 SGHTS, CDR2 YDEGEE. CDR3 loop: CASSLAVALSFRQYF. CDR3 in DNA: TGTGCCAGCAGCTTGGCCGTGGCGCTCTCTTTTAGGCAGTACTTC.

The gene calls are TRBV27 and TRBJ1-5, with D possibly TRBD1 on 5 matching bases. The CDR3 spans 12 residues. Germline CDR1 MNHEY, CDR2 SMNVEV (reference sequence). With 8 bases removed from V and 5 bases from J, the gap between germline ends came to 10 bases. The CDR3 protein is CASRRGYQPQHF. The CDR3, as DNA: TGTGCCAGCCGAAGGGGTTATCAGCCCCAGCATTTT.

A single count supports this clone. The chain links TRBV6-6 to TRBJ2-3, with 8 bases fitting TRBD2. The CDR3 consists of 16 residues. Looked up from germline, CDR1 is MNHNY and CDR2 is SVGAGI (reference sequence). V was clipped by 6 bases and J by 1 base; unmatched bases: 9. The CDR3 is CASRTPTSEGTDTQYF. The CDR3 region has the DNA TGTGCCAGCAGAACCCCGACTAGCGAGGGCACAGATACGCAGTATTTT.

In DNA, the CDR3 is TGTGCCAGTAGCCAGGGACTCGACTACGAGCAGTACTTC. Translation gives CASSQGLDYEQYF. The gene calls are TRBV19 and TRBJ2-7, with D perhaps matching TRBD2 (6 bases). With 6 bases removed from V and 3 bases from J, the gap between germline ends came to 12 bases. Germline loops: CDR1 LNHDA, CDR2 SQIVND (reference sequence). This CDR3 region has 13 residues.

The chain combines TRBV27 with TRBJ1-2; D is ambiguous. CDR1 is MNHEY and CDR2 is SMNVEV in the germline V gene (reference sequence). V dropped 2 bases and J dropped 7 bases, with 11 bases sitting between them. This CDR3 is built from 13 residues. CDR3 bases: TGTGCCAGCAGTTTACGGAGAGGAGGTGGCTACACCTTC. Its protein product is CASSLRRGGGYTF.

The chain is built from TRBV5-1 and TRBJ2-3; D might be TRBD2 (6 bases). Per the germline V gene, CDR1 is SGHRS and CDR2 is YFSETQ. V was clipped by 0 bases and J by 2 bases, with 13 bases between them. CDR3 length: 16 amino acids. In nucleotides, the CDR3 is TGCGCCAGCAGCTTGGACGGAGCTAGCGCCACAGATACGCAGTATTTT. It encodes CASSLDGASATDTQYF.

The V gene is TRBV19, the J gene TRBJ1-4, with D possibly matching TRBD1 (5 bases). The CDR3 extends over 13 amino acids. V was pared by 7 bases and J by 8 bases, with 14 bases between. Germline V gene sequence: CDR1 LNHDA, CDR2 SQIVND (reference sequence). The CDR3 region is CASIGRASEKLFF. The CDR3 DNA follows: TGTGCCAGTATTGGCAGGGCGAGCGAAAAACTGTTTTTT.

In nucleotides, the CDR3 is TGTGCCTCCAGAACTAGCTACACCGGGGAGCTGTTTTTT. Amino acids: CASRTSYTGELFF. This chain uses TRBV6-5 with TRBJ2-2; a weak D match, TRBD2 (6 bases). The CDR3 runs to 13 residues. V was trimmed by 11 bases and J by 3 bases, leaving 13 bases between them. The germline CDR1 and CDR2 sequences are MNHEY and SVGAGI.

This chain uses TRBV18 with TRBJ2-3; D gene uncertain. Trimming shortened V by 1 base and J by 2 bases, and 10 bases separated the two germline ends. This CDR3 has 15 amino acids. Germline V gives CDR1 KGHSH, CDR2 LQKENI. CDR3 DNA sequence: TGTGCCAGCTCACCACAGGCCGACTTCACAGATACGCAGTATTTT. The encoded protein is CASSPQADFTDTQYF.

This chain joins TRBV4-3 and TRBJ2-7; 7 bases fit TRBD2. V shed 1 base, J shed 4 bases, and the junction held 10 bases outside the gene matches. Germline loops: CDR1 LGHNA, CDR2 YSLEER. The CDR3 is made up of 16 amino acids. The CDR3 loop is CASSQGGERDQYEQYF. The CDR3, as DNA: TGCGCCAGCAGCCAAGGGGGAGAGCGGGACCAGTACGAGCAGTACTTC.

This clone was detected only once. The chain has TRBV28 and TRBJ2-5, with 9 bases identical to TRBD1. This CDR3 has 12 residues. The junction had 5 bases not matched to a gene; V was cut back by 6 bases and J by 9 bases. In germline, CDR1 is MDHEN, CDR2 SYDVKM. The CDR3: CASRLQGAAQYF. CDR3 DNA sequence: TGTGCCAGCAGGTTACAGGGGGCGGCCCAGTACTTC.

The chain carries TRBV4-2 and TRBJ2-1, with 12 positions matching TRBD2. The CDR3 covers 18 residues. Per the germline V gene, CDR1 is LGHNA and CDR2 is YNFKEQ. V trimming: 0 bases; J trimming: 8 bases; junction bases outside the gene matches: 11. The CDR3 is CASSQDRLRTSGNYEQFF. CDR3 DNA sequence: TGTGCCAGCAGCCAAGACAGGCTAAGGACTAGCGGGAACTATGAGCAGTTCTTC.

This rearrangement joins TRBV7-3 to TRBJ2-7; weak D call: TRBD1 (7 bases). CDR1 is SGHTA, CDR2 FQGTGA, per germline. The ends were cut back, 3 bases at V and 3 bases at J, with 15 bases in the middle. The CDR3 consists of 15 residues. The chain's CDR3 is CASSLGAGGHYEQYF. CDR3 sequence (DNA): TGTGCCAGCAGCTTGGGAGCAGGGGGGCACTACGAGCAGTACTTC.

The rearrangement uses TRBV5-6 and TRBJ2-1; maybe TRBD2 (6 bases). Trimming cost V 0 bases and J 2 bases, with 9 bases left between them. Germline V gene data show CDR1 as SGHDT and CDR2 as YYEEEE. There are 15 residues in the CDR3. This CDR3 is CASSLGTTPYNEQFF. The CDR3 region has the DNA TGTGCCAGCAGCTTGGGGACTACCCCCTACAATGAGCAGTTCTTC.

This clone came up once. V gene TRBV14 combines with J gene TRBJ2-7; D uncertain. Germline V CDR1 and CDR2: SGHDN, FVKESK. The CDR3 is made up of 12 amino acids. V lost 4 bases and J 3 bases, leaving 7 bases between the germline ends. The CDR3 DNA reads TGTGCCAGCAGCCGGAAGGGCTACGAGCAGTACTTC. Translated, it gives CASSRKGYEQYF.

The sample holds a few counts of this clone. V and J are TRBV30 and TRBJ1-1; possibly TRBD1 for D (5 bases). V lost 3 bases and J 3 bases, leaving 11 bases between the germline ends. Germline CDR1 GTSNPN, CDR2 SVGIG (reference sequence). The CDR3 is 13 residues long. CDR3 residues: CAWSAPGYTEAFF. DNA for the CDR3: TGTGCCTGGAGCGCCCCAGGGTACACTGAAGCTTTCTTT.

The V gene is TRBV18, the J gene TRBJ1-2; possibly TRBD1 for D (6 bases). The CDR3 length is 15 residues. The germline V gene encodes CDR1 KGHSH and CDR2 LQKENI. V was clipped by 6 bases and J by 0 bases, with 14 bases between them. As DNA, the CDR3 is TGTGCCAGCTCCCTGCGTTCAGGGGCTAACTATGGCTACACCTTC. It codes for CASSLRSGANYGYTF.

The CDR3 coding sequence is TGCGCCAGCAGCGCTGGGACTAGCGGGCACAATGAGCAGTTCTTC. Its protein is CASSAGTSGHNEQFF. The chain employs TRBV5-1 and TRBJ2-1, with 12 nucleotides matching TRBD2. J was trimmed by 5 bases and V by 4 bases; bases with no gene match: 4. The CDR3 consists of 15 residues. Germline V gives CDR1 SGHRS, CDR2 YFSETQ. Full variable domain (remainder filled in from reference TRBV5-1 and TRBJ2-1): KAGVTQTPRYLIKTRGQQVTLSCSPISGHRSVSWYQQTPGQGLQFLFEYFSETQRNKGNFPGRFSGRQFSNSRSEMNVSTLELGDSALYLCASSAGTSGHNEQFFGPGTRLTVL.

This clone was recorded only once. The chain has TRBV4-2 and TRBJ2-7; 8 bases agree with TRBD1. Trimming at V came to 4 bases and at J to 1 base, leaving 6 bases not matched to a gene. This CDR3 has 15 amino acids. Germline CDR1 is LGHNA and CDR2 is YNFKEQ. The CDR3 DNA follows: TGTGCCAGCAGCCCCACAGGGGGAAGGTCCTACGAGCAGTACTTC. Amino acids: CASSPTGGRSYEQYF.

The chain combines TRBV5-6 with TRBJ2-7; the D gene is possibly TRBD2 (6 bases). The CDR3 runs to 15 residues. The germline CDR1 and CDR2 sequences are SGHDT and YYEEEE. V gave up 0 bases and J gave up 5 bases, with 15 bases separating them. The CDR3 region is CASSLGFGSPHEQYF. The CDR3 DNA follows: TGTGCCAGCAGCTTGGGATTCGGGAGTCCCCACGAGCAGTACTTC.

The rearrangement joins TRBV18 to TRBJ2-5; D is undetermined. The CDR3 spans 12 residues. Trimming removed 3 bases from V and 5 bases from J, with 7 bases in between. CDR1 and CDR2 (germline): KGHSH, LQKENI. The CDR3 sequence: CASSPGTETQYF. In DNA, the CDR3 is TGTGCCAGCTCACCCGGTACGGAGACCCAGTACTTC.

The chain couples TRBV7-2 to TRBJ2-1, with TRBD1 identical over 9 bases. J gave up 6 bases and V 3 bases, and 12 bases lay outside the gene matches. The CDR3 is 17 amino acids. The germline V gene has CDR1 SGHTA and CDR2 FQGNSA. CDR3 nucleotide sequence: TGTGCCAGCAGCTTGTGGCCCGGGACAGGGTGGGTCAATGAGCAGTTCTTC. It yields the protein CASSLWPGTGWVNEQFF. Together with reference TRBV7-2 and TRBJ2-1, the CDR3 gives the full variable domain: GAGVSQSPSNKVTEKGKDVELRCDPISGHTALYWYRQSLGQGLEFLIYFQGNSAPDKSGLPSDRFSAERTGGSVSTLTIQRTQQEDSAVYLCASSLWPGTGWVNEQFFGPGTRLTVL.

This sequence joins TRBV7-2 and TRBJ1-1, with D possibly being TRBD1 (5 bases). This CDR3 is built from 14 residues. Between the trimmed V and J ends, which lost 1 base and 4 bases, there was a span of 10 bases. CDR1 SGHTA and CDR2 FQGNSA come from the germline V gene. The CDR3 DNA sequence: TGTGCCAGCAGCTTAGGTTCGGGGGGCACTGAAGCTTTCTTT. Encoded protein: CASSLGSGGTEAFF. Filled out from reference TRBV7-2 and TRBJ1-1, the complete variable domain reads GAGVSQSPSNKVTEKGKDVELRCDPISGHTALYWYRQSLGQGLEFLIYFQGNSAPDKSGLPSDRFSAERTGGSVSTLTIQRTQQEDSAVYLCASSLGSGGTEAFFGQGTRLTVV.